The clone carrying this T cell receptor beta chain was observed many times. Trimming cost V 5 bases and J 12 bases; bases outside gene matches: 11. Germline-derived CDR1 and CDR2 are SGHTA and FQGNSA. The CDR3 extends over 14 amino acids. Using a J-beta primer mix together with a sample-barcoded 5' primer, a second PCR was run for roughly 6 to 12 cycles. MiXCR, run by TCRdb on the 5' RACE reads, gives a single entry per CDR3 protein. The table records just over 1 million distinct CDR3 sequences, 45% of them present only once. The data originate from a study of blood T cells in healthy people across ages.

The source is a woman aged 55-75 years in good health. V is TRBV7-2 and J is TRBJ2-1, with 9 nucleotides matching TRBD1. Sequenced input: blood. This CDR3 reads CASSEGQGVRGQFF. The CDR3 region has the DNA TGTGCCAGCAGCGAGGGACAGGGCGTACGCGGGCAGTTCTTC.